A selection of T cell receptor beta chains follows, all from one sample in a study of identical twins. TCRdb called the 5' RACE reads again in MiXCR, with one record for every CDR3 protein. Of hundreds of thousands of distinct CDR3 sequences in the sample, roughly a quarter were seen once. These data also formed part of another study, on T cells expressing NK-cell markers.

The sample taken for sequencing was CD4+ T cells sorted from blood. The receptor set was obtained from a woman aged 18-29 years in good health. The CDR3 runs from the conserved cysteine through the conserved F or W. The D gene is left open where the match is weak. Only part of the rows carry a size: once, few, many, or a class if the clone is expanded.

NA	TRBJ1-1	TRBV2	NA	TGTGCCAGCAGTAACGGGGGGGGAGCTTTCTTT	CASSNGGGAFF
few	TRBJ1-6	TRBV6-1	TRBD1	TGTGCCAGCAGCCGGGACAGAGGATATTCACCCCTCCACTTT	CASSRDRGYSPLHF
NA	TRBJ2-7	TRBV9	NA	TGTGCCAGCAGCGTAGTGGAGGGGACCGAGCAGTACTTC	CASSVVEGTEQYF
few	TRBJ2-7	TRBV7-9	NA	TGTGCCAGCAGCTTAAGGACAGTCCACGAGCAGTACTTC	CASSLRTVHEQYF
NA	TRBJ2-7	TRBV7-2	TRBD2	TGTGCCAGCAGCTTAGGTTTAGCGGGCCCCGGCGAGCAGTACTTC	CASSLGLAGPGEQYF
few	TRBJ2-4	TRBV3-1	NA	TGTGCCAGCAGCAACTCGGGACGGAACAAAGGGATTCAGTACTTC	CASSNSGRNKGIQYF
NA	TRBJ1-6	TRBV20-1	NA	TGCAGTGCCACGAGCGGGCCCTTGGATTCACCCCTCCACTTT	CSATSGPLDSPLHF
once	TRBJ2-1	TRBV7-2	TRBD2	TGTGCCAGCAGCTGGAAGGCAGCGGGATCCTACAATGAGCAGTTCTTC	CASSWKAAGSYNEQFF
many	TRBJ1-5	TRBV7-2	NA	TGTGCCAGCAGCTTAGCGTTCACAGGGTGGAATCAGCCCCAGCATTTT	CASSLAFTGWNQPQHF
NA	TRBJ2-5	TRBV7-2	TRBD1	TGTGCCAGCAGCTTTACGGGTACAGGGGGCGCGAGACAGACCCAGTACTTC	CASSFTGTGGARQTQYF
few	TRBJ2-3	TRBV20-1	TRBD1	TGCAGTGCTAGAGTGAGGGGGCGAGCAGATACGCAGTATTTT	CSARVRGRADTQYF
NA	TRBJ2-4	TRBV5-8	TRBD1	TGTGCCAGCAGCTTGGGACAGGGGCGGGAGTACTTC	CASSLGQGREYF
NA	TRBJ2-6	TRBV7-9	NA	TGTGCCAGCAGCCCTGGGGGGGCTGGTGGGGCCAACGTCCTGACTTTC	CASSPGGAGGANVLTF
NA	TRBJ1-1	TRBV3-1	NA	TGTGCCAGCAGCCAAATCGTATCGGACACTGAAGCTTTCTTT	CASSQIVSDTEAFF
few	TRBJ1-1	TRBV12-3/TRBV12-4	TRBD1	TGTGCCAGCAGGCACAGGGGGGCGAACACTGAAGCTTTCTTT	CASRHRGANTEAFF
many	TRBJ1-5	TRBV10-3	NA	TGTGCCATCAGTGAGCACGCCGGGGGCGGTCAGCCCCAGCATTTT	CAISEHAGGGQPQHF
few	TRBJ2-7	TRBV6-7	NA	TGTGCCAGCAGTTACGGCGGACCCTGCTCCTACGAGCAGTACTTC	CASSYGGPCSYEQYF
few	TRBJ2-7	TRBV12-3/TRBV12-4	TRBD2	TGTGCCAGCGGCGAGGGACTAGCGACGGGAGAGCAGTACTTC	CASGEGLATGEQYF
NA	TRBJ1-2	TRBV6-5	NA	TGTGCCAGCAGTTCCCCGGGAACTAACTATGGCTACACCTTC	CASSSPGTNYGYTF
NA	TRBJ1-2	TRBV12-3/TRBV12-4	NA	TGTGCCAGCAGCCCTAGGTTAAGGGTCCCTGGCTACACCTTC	CASSPRLRVPGYTF
few	TRBJ1-1	TRBV12-3/TRBV12-4	TRBD1	TGTGCCAGCACTCGGACAGGGCCGGCTGAAGCTTTCTTT	CASTRTGPAEAFF
many	TRBJ2-2	TRBV24-1	NA	TGTGCCACCAGTGATTTGCCGGGCGGGGAGCTGTTTTTT	CATSDLPGGELFF
few	TRBJ2-1	TRBV12-3/TRBV12-4	NA	TGTGCCAGCAGTTTACTAAGAAACAATGAGCAGTTCTTC	CASSLLRNNEQFF
NA	TRBJ2-3	TRBV4-3	NA	TGCGCCAGCAGCCAAGGACAGGACACAGATACGCAGTATTTT	CASSQGQDTDTQYF
NA	TRBJ2-5	TRBV7-9	NA	TGTGCCAGCAGCTTAGCGGTGGGGCGGCCTTTGGAGACCCAGTACTTC	CASSLAVGRPLETQYF
NA	TRBJ2-1	TRBV6-4	NA	TGTGCCAGCAGTGACTCGACTGCCTCCTCCTACAATGAGCAGTTCTTC	CASSDSTASSYNEQFF
NA	TRBJ2-3	TRBV7-2	TRBD1	TGTGCCAGCAGCCGGGACAGGGGGAAAGATACGCAGTATTTT	CASSRDRGKDTQYF
few	TRBJ2-2	TRBV29-1	TRBD1	TGCAGCGTTGGGACAGGGCGAAACACCGGGGAGCTGTTTTTT	CSVGTGRNTGELFF
NA	TRBJ2-4	TRBV20-1	TRBD1	TGCAGTGCTAGTGACAGGGCAGTTCGAAACATTCAGTACTTC	CSASDRAVRNIQYF
once	TRBJ2-7	TRBV4-1	TRBD2	TGCGCCAGCAGCCAACTGGCTAGCGGTCCCTACGAGCAGTACTTC	CASSQLASGPYEQYF
NA	TRBJ1-1	TRBV7-9	NA	TGTGCCAGCAGCTTAACTAATATGGGACGGAATGAAGCTTTCTTT	CASSLTNMGRNEAFF
few	TRBJ1-2	TRBV5-1	NA	TGCGCCAGCAGCTTGTGGGGGAATGGTGGCTACACCTTC	CASSLWGNGGYTF
NA	TRBJ2-1	TRBV7-3	NA	TGTGCCAGCAGCTTCAGGGTTGGGAATGAGCAGTTCTTC	CASSFRVGNEQFF
NA	TRBJ1-2	TRBV5-5	NA	TGTGCCAGCAGCTTGGCCCGTTATGGCTACACCTTC	CASSLARYGYTF
NA	TRBJ2-5	TRBV15	TRBD2	TGTGCCACCAGCACCTGGGGGGGACCGGGGGAGACCCAGTACTTC	CATSTWGGPGETQYF
few	TRBJ2-3	TRBV12-3/TRBV12-4	NA	TGTGCCAGCAGTTTTGGGGGGAGTCGGAGAGATACGCAGTATTTT	CASSFGGSRRDTQYF